The T cell receptor (beta chain) under discussion was sequenced for a study of T cells in Graves' hyperthyroidism and ophthalmopathy. This clonotype has just a few counts. Germline CDR1 reads DFQATT; CDR2 reads SNEGSKA (reference sequence). CDR3 length: 11 residues. Trimming removed 3 bases from V and 5 bases from J, with 7 bases in between. Using RNA transcripts as the source, TCR beta CDR3 regions were amplified. The study used the HTBI primer set for a first-round RT-PCR of the TCR CDR3. TCRdb used MiXCR to reprocess the multiplex PCR reads, holding one entry per CDR3 protein. The repertoire holds roughly 700,000 distinct CDR3 sequences, with over 35% as singletons.

Sequencing was performed on blood. This chain uses TRBV20-1 with TRBJ2-5; a possible D gene is TRBD2 (5 bases). This clonotype was obtained from a woman aged 40 to 50 with Graves' hyperthyroidism. The DNA of the CDR3 is TGCAGTGCTAGTTCGGGGGAGACCCAGTACTTC. Its translation: CSASSGETQYF.